Below are 18 T cell receptor beta chains sequenced from a single sample in a study of OX40 agonist ivuxolimab in advanced cancers. Sequencing was performed with immunoSEQ multiplex PCR; in TCRdb, only in-frame clones are kept and a portion is missing. The sample has tens of thousands of clones; around nine tenths are singletons. Sequencing used CD4+ or CD8+ T cells sorted from blood, obtained in a trial of the OX40 agonist ivuxolimab. These receptors were collected from an adult with an advanced solid tumor such as melanoma, head and neck, liver or kidney cancer.

The count of this clone is one. Mismatch with germline at one junction end may stem from a read error. The V call is TRBV2, the J call TRBJ2-7, with 13 bases identical to TRBD2. Per germline, CDR1 SNHLY and CDR2 FYNNEI. The CDR3 runs 13 residues. The CDR3 sequence: CASRIGLAGVVGF. The CDR3 DNA reads as TGTGCCAGCAGGATTGGACTAGCGGGAGTTGTGGGCTTC.

The CDR3 protein is CASSLEGNNQPQHF. In DNA form, the CDR3 reads TGCGCCAGCAGCTTGGAAGGAAACAATCAGCCCCAGCATTTT. V usage is TRBV5-1 and J usage is TRBJ1-5; D call uncertain. The CDR3 has 14 residues. The germline V gene encodes CDR1 SGHRS and CDR2 YFSETQ. V lost 0 bases and J 3 bases, leaving 7 bases between the germline ends.

This rearrangement joins TRBV28 to TRBJ1-1, with 7 bases aligning to TRBD1. This CDR3 is built from 14 residues. Germline-derived CDR1 and CDR2 are MDHEN and SYDVKM. V trimming: 2 bases; J trimming: 1 base; junction bases outside the gene matches: 1. CDR3 in DNA: TGTGCCAGCAGTTTACAGGGGGGGAACACTGAAGCTTTCTTT. Its protein product is CASSLQGGNTEAFF.

The chain joins TRBV7-9 to TRBJ2-7; 11 bases map to TRBD1. Germline CDR1 SEHNR, CDR2 FQNEAQ (reference sequence). The CDR3 is 19 residues long. The V and J ends lost 0 bases and 1 base, in that order; junction bases with no gene match: 11. This CDR3 reads CASSLAPGTGGFRSYEQYF. Written as DNA, the CDR3 is TGTGCCAGCAGCTTAGCCCCCGGGACAGGGGGATTCAGATCCTACGAGCAGTACTTC.

The V and J genes are TRBV6-5 and TRBJ1-2, with TRBD1 as a possible D gene (6 bases). The CDR3 has 15 residues. The V gene's germline CDR1 is MNHEY and CDR2 SVGAGI. Trimming took 6 bases from V and 7 from J, leaving 21 bases between them. This CDR3 reads CASRTGSGTIGGYTF. The CDR3 DNA is TGTGCCAGCAGGACAGGTTCCGGGACCATCGGTGGCTACACCTTC.

The chain's CDR3 is CASTPLGGGSYNEQFF. DNA for the CDR3: TGTGCCAGCACCCCTTTAGGCGGAGGCTCCTACAATGAGCAGTTCTTC. This chain connects TRBV19 to TRBJ2-1; a possible D gene is TRBD2 (5 bases). Trimming pared 9 bases from V and 0 bases from J, leaving 18 bases between. The CDR3 loop spans 16 amino acids. The germline V gene has CDR1 LNHDA and CDR2 SQIVND (reference sequence). Supplemented by reference TRBV19 and TRBJ2-1, the full variable domain reads DGGITQSPKYLFRKEGQNVTLSCEQNLNHDAMYWYRQDPGQGLRLIYYSQIVNDFQKGDIAEGYSVSREKKESFPLTVTSAQKNPTAFYLCASTPLGGGSYNEQFFGPGTRLTVL.

Notes on this clone: A read error may account for a junction end that differs from germline. Different DNA sequences within this sample yield the same CDR3. The chain couples TRBV5-8 to TRBJ1-4; D possibly corresponds to TRBD1 (5 bases). CDR1 is SGHTS, CDR2 YDEGEE, per germline. The length of the CDR3 is 15 residues. CDR3 sequence reads: CASSLSGVNNEKLFF. The CDR3 DNA sequence: TGCGCCAGCAGCTTGTCGGGGGTTAATAATGAAAAACTGTTTTTT.

This chain connects TRBV27 to TRBJ2-7; 9 bases are shared with TRBD2. Germline-derived CDR1 and CDR2 are MNHEY and SMNVEV (reference sequence). With V trimmed by 1 base and J by 3 bases, 16 bases remained unmatched. This CDR3 region has 19 residues. This chain's CDR3 is CASSLFFGGLAKGVYEQYF. CDR3 DNA: TGTGCCAGCAGTTTATTCTTCGGAGGACTAGCGAAAGGGGTCTACGAGCAGTACTTC.

The chain carries TRBV7-9 and TRBJ2-2; 9 nucleotides line up with TRBD1. Losses at the gene ends were 6 bases for V and 4 bases for J; bases not matched to a gene: 6. From germline, CDR1 is SEHNR and CDR2 FQNEAQ (reference sequence). This CDR3 spans 15 amino acids. The CDR3 loop is CASSSRQGGTGELFF. The CDR3 region has the DNA TGTGCCAGCAGTTCTAGACAGGGGGGCACCGGGGAGCTGTTTTTT.

The chain joins TRBV7-9 to TRBJ2-3; 13 bases match TRBD2. J lost 8 bases, V lost 3 bases, and 5 bases had no gene match. CDR1 is SEHNR, CDR2 FQNEAQ, per germline (reference sequence). CDR3 length: 15 amino acids. The CDR3 DNA reads TGTGCCAGCAGCTTTGGGACTAGCGGGATTAGTACGCAGTATTTT. Its translation: CASSFGTSGISTQYF.

This chain links TRBV19 with TRBJ2-7, with TRBD1 matching over 9 bases. The CDR3 is 15 residues long. Germline CDR1 reads LNHDA; CDR2 reads SQIVND (reference sequence). Losses at the gene ends were 5 bases for V and 6 bases for J; bases not matched to a gene: 11. The CDR3 region has the DNA TGTGCCAGTAGTCCGACGGGACAGGGTATTACCGAGCAGTACTTC. Protein product: CASSPTGQGITEQYF.

V gene TRBV9 combines with J gene TRBJ2-1; 7 bases line up with TRBD1. CDR3 length equals 17 residues. Trimming removed 4 bases from V and 12 bases from J; junction bases left unmatched: 22. Germline V CDR1 and CDR2: SGDLS, YYNGEE. The CDR3 coding sequence is TGTGCCAGCAGCCTACACCATTCCGGGACAGAGTTCGGCGGGCAGTTCTTC. Its translation: CASSLHHSGTEFGGQFF.

The chain links TRBV11-2 to TRBJ2-2; TRBD2 aligns across 11 bases. Looked up from germline, CDR1 is SGHAT and CDR2 is FQNNGV. Losses at the gene ends were 6 bases for V and 4 bases for J; bases not matched to a gene: 1. CDR3 length: 14 amino acids. For the CDR3, the DNA is TGTGCCAGCAGAACTAGCGGGGGCACCGGGGAGCTGTTTTTT. Encoded protein: CASRTSGGTGELFF.

The V and J genes are TRBV5-1 and TRBJ2-2; no firm D call. Germline CDR1 is SGHRS and CDR2 is YFSETQ. Deletions cut 1 base from V and 5 bases from J, with 9 bases between. CDR3 length: 14 amino acids. This chain's CDR3 is CASSLNLVTGELFF. The CDR3 coding sequence is TGCGCCAGCAGCTTGAATCTGGTTACCGGGGAGCTGTTTTTT. The full variable domain, completed using reference TRBV5-1 and TRBJ2-2, is KAGVTQTPRYLIKTRGQQVTLSCSPISGHRSVSWYQQTPGQGLQFLFEYFSETQRNKGNFPGRFSGRQFSNSRSEMNVSTLELGDSALYLCASSLNLVTGELFFGEGSRLTVL.

This clone was seen a single time. J is TRBJ1-5 and V is TRBV27; D call uncertain. CDR1 is MNHEY, CDR2 SMNVEV, per germline (reference sequence). The V end lost 2 bases, the J end lost 2 bases, and 13 bases lay between the germline ends. There are 16 residues in the CDR3. CDR3 sequence: CASSLMLGLGNQPQHF. In nucleotides, the CDR3 is TGTGCCAGCAGTTTAATGTTAGGGTTGGGCAATCAGCCCCAGCATTTT.

This chain uses TRBV6-5 with TRBJ1-1, with D perhaps matching TRBD1 (5 bases). The V end lost 2 bases, the J end lost 4 bases, and 17 bases lay between the germline ends. Germline loops: CDR1 MNHEY, CDR2 SVGAGI. This CDR3 has 16 amino acids. CDR3 nucleotide sequence: TGTGCCAGCAGTTACATGGGGCAGGGAGGCGTCACTGAAGCTTTCTTT. Amino acid sequence: CASSYMGQGGVTEAFF.

The CDR3 DNA reads TGTGCCAGCAGCGCGCAGACTAGCGGGATGGGGGAGCTGTTTTTT. It encodes CASSAQTSGMGELFF. This chain connects TRBV9 to TRBJ2-2; 11 bases are shared with TRBD2. Per germline, CDR1 SGDLS and CDR2 YYNGEE. V lost 3 bases, J lost 8 bases, and 6 bases stayed unmatched. The CDR3 totals 15 residues.

This clone came up a few times. The chain has TRBV9 and TRBJ1-2; D gene ambiguous. This CDR3 has 14 residues. V was trimmed by 0 bases and J by 4 bases, leaving 10 bases between them. Germline V CDR1 and CDR2: SGDLS, YYNGEE. The DNA for the CDR3 is TGTGCCAGCAGCGTAGGCAGGCTCCTCTATGGCTACACCTTC. Amino acids: CASSVGRLLYGYTF.